These 8 T cell receptor beta chains originate from one sample sequenced in a study of OX40 agonist ivuxolimab in advanced cancers. This table comes from immunoSEQ multiplex PCR, and its TCRdb copy is limited to in-frame clones, with some not included. The sample carries about 21,000 clones, 84% recorded once. The source was CD4+ or CD8+ T cells sorted from blood, collected in a trial of the OX40 agonist ivuxolimab. These TCRs come from an adult with an advanced solid tumor such as melanoma, head and neck, liver or kidney cancer.

This sequence joins TRBV6-5 and TRBJ2-7, with D possibly being TRBD1 (6 bases). Germline V CDR1 and CDR2: MNHEY, SVGAGI. The CDR3 extends over 16 amino acids. Between the trimmed V and J ends, which lost 1 base and 0 bases, there was a span of 13 bases. The DNA for the CDR3 is TGTGCCAGCAGTTACTTACCCGCAGGGGTCTCCTACGAGCAGTACTTC. Translation gives CASSYLPAGVSYEQYF.

V gene TRBV7-9 combines with J gene TRBJ1-4, with 9 bases aligning to TRBD1. CDR1 SEHNR and CDR2 FQNEAQ come from the germline V gene (reference sequence). After removal of 7 bases from V and 8 bases from J, the junction contained 8 bases not matched to a gene. This CDR3 has 14 residues. The CDR3 region is CASTDRGLGEKLFF. CDR3 coding DNA: TGTGCCAGCACCGACAGGGGGTTAGGCGAAAAACTGTTTTTT.

This chain uses TRBV6-6 with TRBJ1-1; TRBD1 matches at 9 bases. The CDR3 is 13 amino acids. V lost 6 bases and J lost 8; bases outside the gene matches: 7. The V gene's germline CDR1 is MNHNY and CDR2 SVGAGI (reference sequence). The CDR3 DNA reads TGTGCCAGCAGACGGCGGACAGGGGCCGAAGCTTTCTTT. Translating it yields CASRRRTGAEAFF.

The chain combines TRBV19 with TRBJ1-3; D is uncertain. CDR1 is LNHDA and CDR2 is SQIVND in the germline V gene (reference sequence). This CDR3 contains 14 residues. V lost 3 bases and J lost 4, with 10 bases in between. The CDR3 sequence is CASSISTAGNTIYF. In nucleotides, the CDR3 is TGTGCCAGTAGTATCTCAACAGCGGGAAACACCATATATTTT.

The genes are TRBV28 and TRBJ2-7; weak D call: TRBD1 (6 bases). The CDR3 is 15 residues long. V lost 3 bases and J lost 0, with 12 bases in between. Germline lookup yields CDR1 MDHEN and CDR2 SYDVKM. Written as DNA, the CDR3 is TGTGCCAGCAGTTTCCCACCAGGGGCCTCCTACGAGCAGTACTTC. It encodes CASSFPPGASYEQYF. The full variable domain, in which reference TRBV28 and TRBJ2-7 provide the parts outside the CDR3, is DVKVTQSSRYLVKRTGEKVFLECVQDMDHENMFWYRQDPGLGLRLIYFSYDVKMKEKGDIPEGYSVSREKKERFSLILESASTNQTSMYLCASSFPPGASYEQYFGPGTRLTVT.

The rearrangement joins TRBV7-9 to TRBJ2-7, with 7 bases that match TRBD1. Germline V lookup: CDR1 SEHNR, CDR2 FQNEAQ (reference sequence). The CDR3 loop spans 14 amino acids. V dropped 5 bases and J dropped 0; count of bases not matched to a gene: 4. The CDR3 DNA follows: TGTGCCAGCAGCACATCAGGGGGCTCCTACGAGCAGTACTTC. Translating it yields CASSTSGGSYEQYF.

The chain employs TRBV5-4 and TRBJ1-2; TRBD1 matches at 10 bases. CDR1 SGHNT and CDR2 YYREEE come from the germline V gene (reference sequence). The CDR3 has 14 amino acids. V shed 5 bases, J shed 2 bases, and the junction held 3 bases outside the gene matches. The CDR3 DNA reads as TGTGCCAGCAGGCCGGGACAGGGGAACTATGGCTACACCTTC. It encodes CASRPGQGNYGYTF. The full variable domain, in which reference TRBV5-4 and TRBJ1-2 provide the parts outside the CDR3, is ETGVTQSPTHLIKTRGQQVTLRCSSQSGHNTVSWYQQALGQGPQFIFQYYREEENGRGNFPPRFSGLQFPNYSSELNVNALELDDSALYLCASRPGQGNYGYTFGSGTRLTVV.

The V and J genes are TRBV11-2 and TRBJ2-2, with D unresolved. Germline lookup yields CDR1 SGHAT and CDR2 FQNNGV. The ends were cut back, 0 bases at V and 6 bases at J, with 5 bases in the middle. This CDR3 contains 13 residues. The CDR3 DNA reads TGTGCCAGCAGCTTAGAGTCTTCCGGGGAGCTGTTTTTT. Translating it yields CASSLESSGELFF. Full variable domain (missing parts from reference TRBV11-2 and TRBJ2-2): EAGVAQSPRYKIIEKRQSVAFWCNPISGHATLYWYQQILGQGPKLLIQFQNNGVVDDSQLPKDRFSAERLKGVDSTLKIQPAKLEDSAVYLCASSLESSGELFFGEGSRLTVL.